What follows are 6 T cell receptor beta chains derived from one specimen sequenced in a study of T-cell reconstitution after alpha-beta-depleted transplantation in children. During its preparation, the TCRbeta library received unique molecular identifiers. One entry per CDR3 protein results from TCRdb running MiXCR on the PCR reads. The data contain 400,000 to 450,000 distinct CDR3 sequences, about 40% of them singletons. This specimen was PBMCs, taken before TCRalphabeta/CD19-depleted stem cell transplant. The receptors were gathered from a girl aged 2 to 10 with aplastic anemia, due to receive a stem cell transplant.

The chain joins TRBV28 to TRBJ2-7; 7 bases agree with TRBD1. V lost 2 bases, J lost 6 bases, and 1 base stayed unmatched. CDR1 and CDR2 from the germline V gene are MDHEN and SYDVKM. The CDR3 length is 12 residues. CDR3 sequence (DNA): TGTGCCAGCAGTTTAGGACAGGCCGAGCAGTACTTC. Translated, it gives CASSLGQAEQYF.

J is TRBJ2-5 and V is TRBV7-2; D is undetermined. The CDR3 length is 16 residues. The germline gives CDR1 SGHTA, CDR2 FQGNSA. Trimming removed 0 bases at V and 3 bases at J, with 14 bases between. The CDR3 sequence: CASSLALWAGKETQYF. The CDR3 region has the DNA TGTGCCAGCAGCTTAGCGCTCTGGGCTGGTAAAGAGACCCAGTACTTC.

This clonotype came up many times. The V and J genes are TRBV5-1 and TRBJ2-3, with D uncertain. CDR1 SGHRS and CDR2 YFSETQ come from the germline V gene. The ends were cut back, 1 base at V and 6 bases at J, with 15 bases in the middle. The CDR3 sequence is 15 residues long. CDR3 in amino acids: CASSLRVRMRDTQYF. Written as DNA, the CDR3 is TGCGCCAGCAGCTTGCGGGTCCGTATGCGGGATACGCAGTATTTT.

This clonotype is a singleton in its sample. The chain couples TRBV3-1 to TRBJ2-3; tentative D call: TRBD2 (5 bases). The CDR3 length is 18 residues. Germline CDR1 and CDR2: LGHDT and YNNKEL (reference sequence). Trimming removed 2 bases at V and 6 bases at J, with 24 bases between. The CDR3 spells CASSQRLSPSWGRDTQYF. CDR3 in DNA: TGTGCCAGCAGCCAACGACTATCTCCTAGCTGGGGTAGGGATACGCAGTATTTT.

V usage is TRBV6-5 and J usage is TRBJ1-5, with no clear D. Germline V gene sequence: CDR1 MNHEY, CDR2 SVGAGI. Deletions cut 2 bases from V and 1 base from J, with 6 bases between. The CDR3 runs 14 residues. CDR3 in DNA: TGTGCCAGCAGTTACGGTAGAAGCAATCAGCCCCAGCATTTT. Its protein product is CASSYGRSNQPQHF.

Many counts were recorded for this clonotype. The V and J genes are TRBV16 and TRBJ1-2, with 9 bases identical to TRBD1. J gave up 2 bases and V 3 bases, and 10 bases lay outside the gene matches. The CDR3 sequence is 17 residues long. Germline values: CDR1 KGHSY, CDR2 FQNENV. The CDR3 loop is CASSQPGQGGLNYGYTF. In DNA form, the CDR3 reads TGTGCCAGCAGCCAGCCGGGACAGGGTGGGCTAAACTATGGCTACACCTTC. The variable domain in full, with the rest retrieved from reference TRBV16 and TRBJ1-2, is GEEVAQTPKHLVRGEGQKAKLYCAPIKGHSYVFWYQQVLKNEFKFLISFQNENVFDETGMPKERFSAKCLPNSPCSLEIQATKLEDSAVYFCASSQPGQGGLNYGYTFGSGTRLTVV.